Listed below are T cell receptor beta chains from one sample, sequenced in a study of blood T cell repertoires in COVID-19. TCRdb's table, derived via immunoSEQ multiplex PCR, lists solely in-frame clones and lacks some. The sample lists some 59,000 clones, around 81% occurring once. Sequenced input: peripheral blood. The origin of the receptors is a woman aged 55-70 years with acute or convalescent COVID-19. The CDR3 runs from the conserved cysteine through the conserved F or W. The listing skips clone size in some rows; elsewhere it reads once, few, many or a size class.

.	TRBV6-1	TRBJ1-5	CASSERGTGVRDQPQHF
.	TRBV2	TRBJ2-2	CASRGLAGNTGELFF
.	TRBV15	TRBJ1-2	CATSRDGTGRLYGYTF
.	TRBV11-2	TRBJ2-4	CASSFAGQGAFAKNIQYF
once	TRBV5-1	TRBJ2-5	CASSLTVQETQYF
once	TRBV6-5	TRBJ2-7	CASTASGEYEQYF
.	TRBV30	TRBJ1-4	CAWTVPGTNEKLFF
.	TRBV5-4	TRBJ1-2	CASSLGQGVYGYTF
.	TRBV5-8	TRBJ1-2	CASSSLRGGDYGYTF
.	TRBV14	TRBJ1-2	CASSNYKRGSLNYGYTF
few	TRBV5-1	TRBJ2-2	CASSPTGDTGELFF
.	TRBV13	TRBJ1-1	CASREANTEAFF